The 18 T cell receptor beta chains below all came from one sample that was sequenced in a study of naive CD8 T cells in extremely preterm neonates. The table came from immunoSEQ multiplex PCR; TCRdb's copy has only in-frame clones and leaves some out. Here the sample spans approximately 7,400 clones, about 98% being singletons. Sequencing was done on a sample of naive CD8+ T cells from blood. The receptors here all came from a human donor in good health.

The chain is built from TRBV30 and TRBJ1-1, with 8 bases matching TRBD1. Trimming at V came to 7 bases and at J to 5 bases, leaving 6 bases not matched to a gene. The CDR3 has 12 residues. In germline, CDR1 is GTSNPN, CDR2 SVGIG (reference sequence). The CDR3 nucleotides read TGTGCCTTGGTTGGACAGGGTACTGAAGCTTTCTTT. Translating gives CALVGQGTEAFF. Looking up the rest from reference TRBV30 and TRBJ1-1 gives the full variable domain: SQTIHQWPATLVQPVGSPLSLECTVEGTSNPNLYWYRQAAGRGLQLLFYSVGIGQISSEVPQNLSASRPQDRQFILSSKKLLLSDSGFYLCALVGQGTEAFFGQGTRLTVV.

V usage is TRBV13 and J usage is TRBJ2-3, with TRBD2 identical over 9 bases. V was clipped by 0 bases and J by 4 bases; unmatched bases: 5. The CDR3 covers 16 residues. The germline V gene has CDR1 PRHDT and CDR2 FYEKMQ (reference sequence). CDR3 residues: CASSLGPRGGADTQYF. In nucleotides, the CDR3 is TGTGCCAGCAGCTTAGGCCCGCGGGGGGGGGCAGATACGCAGTATTTT.

This clone is a singleton in its sample. The chain carries TRBV11-3 and TRBJ2-2; 14 bases match TRBD2. Germline V gene sequence: CDR1 SGHNT, CDR2 YENEEA. The CDR3 has 19 amino acids. Trimming removed 5 bases from V and 6 bases from J; junction bases left unmatched: 14. The CDR3 region has the DNA TGTGCCAGCAGCCCCCTGGCCGGACTAGCGGGAGGCCTGTCCGGGGAGCTGTTTTTT. Amino acids: CASSPLAGLAGGLSGELFF. The full variable domain, its missing parts supplied by reference TRBV11-3 and TRBJ2-2, is EAGVVQSPRYKIIEKKQPVAFWCNPISGHNTLYWYLQNLGQGPELLIRYENEEAVDDSQLPKDRFSAERLKGVDSTLKIQPAELGDSAVYLCASSPLAGLAGGLSGELFFGEGSRLTVL.

The V gene is TRBV4-1, the J gene TRBJ2-5, with a tentative D call TRBD2 (6 bases). V was cut by 0 bases and J by 10 bases, with 18 bases left in between. Per germline, CDR1 MGHRA and CDR2 YSYEKL. The CDR3 is 15 amino acids. CDR3 sequence: CASSQEGGYTEGQYF. The CDR3 nucleotides are TGCGCCAGCAGCCAAGAAGGCGGCTACACGGAGGGCCAGTACTTC.

The chain recombines TRBV28 with TRBJ2-5; weak D call: TRBD2 (6 bases). The CDR3 totals 14 residues. Germline V lookup: CDR1 MDHEN, CDR2 SYDVKM. The V gene lost 2 bases and the J gene lost 2 bases, with 9 bases spanning the gap. The CDR3 coding sequence is TGTGCCAGCAGTTTAGAGGGAGGACAAGAGACCCAGTACTTC. It translates to CASSLEGGQETQYF.

The V call is TRBV15, the J call TRBJ2-1, with 9 nucleotides matching TRBD2. This CDR3 comprises 15 residues. CDR1 and CDR2 from the germline V gene are LNHNV and YYDKDF (reference sequence). Trimming at V came to 3 bases and at J to 6 bases, leaving 6 bases not matched to a gene. The CDR3 spells CATSRRAGGVNEQFF. For the CDR3, the DNA is TGTGCCACCAGCAGGAGAGCGGGGGGTGTCAATGAGCAGTTCTTC.

The rearrangement uses TRBV7-8 and TRBJ1-5; 8 bases map to TRBD1. V dropped 1 base and J dropped 1; count of bases not matched to a gene: 6. CDR3 length: 17 residues. CDR1 SGHVS and CDR2 FQNEAQ come from the germline V gene. This CDR3 reads CASSLVPTGESNQPQHF. The CDR3, as DNA: TGTGCCAGCAGCTTAGTTCCGACAGGGGAGAGCAATCAGCCCCAGCATTTT.

This chain uses TRBV7-9 with TRBJ2-2; 7 positions agree with TRBD1. Trimming cost V 1 base and J 5 bases; bases outside gene matches: 10. The CDR3 covers 17 residues. The V gene's germline CDR1 is SEHNR and CDR2 FQNEAQ (reference sequence). The CDR3 sequence: CASSLGGWTGGTGELFF. The CDR3 DNA sequence: TGTGCCAGCAGCTTAGGTGGATGGACAGGTGGGACCGGGGAGCTGTTTTTT.

The gene calls are TRBV28 and TRBJ1-5, with TRBD1 matching over 7 bases. Unmatched junction bases numbered 6, after V lost 4 bases and J lost 6 bases. Germline V lookup: CDR1 MDHEN, CDR2 SYDVKM. The length of the CDR3 is 14 residues. This CDR3 reads CASSSDRSGQPQHF. The CDR3 DNA sequence: TGTGCCAGCAGTTCGGACAGGTCCGGTCAGCCCCAGCATTTT.

V gene TRBV10-1 combines with J gene TRBJ2-2, with TRBD1 as a possible D gene (5 bases). V was trimmed by 3 bases and J by 4 bases, leaving 12 bases between them. The CDR3 runs 15 residues. The germline V gene has CDR1 WNHNN and CDR2 SYGVQD (reference sequence). The CDR3 here is CASSESTVVTGELFF. Written as DNA, the CDR3 is TGCGCCAGCAGTGAATCGACAGTTGTCACCGGGGAGCTGTTTTTT.

This clone showed up just a few times. The genes are TRBV7-9 and TRBJ2-7; the D is unclear. The germline V gene has CDR1 SEHNR and CDR2 FQNEAQ (reference sequence). Trimming left V 5 bases short and J 1 base short, with 9 bases between. The CDR3 covers 13 residues. The CDR3 nucleotides are TGTGCCAGCAGCCCGAGGTTGTCCTACGAGCAGTACGTC. Protein product: CASSPRLSYEQYV.

The chain combines TRBV5-1 with TRBJ1-4, with D possibly matching TRBD1 (5 bases). CDR3 length equals 16 residues. The germline V gene has CDR1 SGHRS and CDR2 YFSETQ. V dropped 4 bases and J dropped 0 bases, with 13 bases sitting between them. The CDR3 DNA is TGCGCCAGCAGCCTAAGACAGACTGCAACTAATGAAAAACTGTTTTTT. It encodes CASSLRQTATNEKLFF.

The genes are TRBV6-4 and TRBJ2-1; a weak D match, TRBD2 (5 bases). Trimming removed 0 bases from V and 1 base from J, with 7 bases in between. Germline V gives CDR1 MRHNA, CDR2 SNTAGT. This CDR3 contains 15 residues. The CDR3 loop reads CASSDSPGSYNEQFF. The DNA for the CDR3 is TGTGCCAGCAGTGACTCGCCGGGATCCTACAATGAGCAGTTCTTC.

The genes are TRBV7-9 and TRBJ1-4, with 8 bases fitting TRBD1. In germline, CDR1 is SEHNR, CDR2 FQNEAQ (reference sequence). This CDR3 region has 14 residues. The ends lost 2 bases at V and 8 bases at J; junction bases unmatched: 4. Here the CDR3 reads CASSLTQGGEKLFF. Here the CDR3 DNA reads TGTGCCAGCAGCTTAACACAGGGGGGCGAAAAACTGTTTTTT.

The chain employs TRBV4-3 and TRBJ1-5; D gene unclear. The germline gives CDR1 LGHNA, CDR2 YSLEER. This CDR3 spans 15 amino acids. V lost 0 bases to trimming and J lost 4 bases, with 10 bases between them. The CDR3 bases are TGCGCCAGCAGCCAAGACCGGGTCGGAAATCAGCCCCAGCATTTT. This translates into CASSQDRVGNQPQHF.

The gene calls are TRBV11-3 and TRBJ2-7; tentative D call: TRBD1 (7 bases). The CDR3 spans 15 residues. The germline V gene has CDR1 SGHNT and CDR2 YENEEA. V gave up 3 bases and J gave up 2 bases, with 14 bases separating them. In nucleotides, the CDR3 is TGTGCCAGCAGCTTTACTTCAGGGGGGACCTACGAGCAGTACGTC. Protein product: CASSFTSGGTYEQYV.

The chain uses TRBV5-4 and TRBJ1-1; TRBD1 matches 9 bases. This CDR3 has 15 residues. The germline gives CDR1 SGHNT, CDR2 YYREEE (reference sequence). V was pared by 5 bases and J by 5 bases, with 10 bases of the junction left unmatched. CDR3 nucleotide sequence: TGTGCCAGCAGATGGGACAGGGAGGCCGAAACTGAAGCTTTCTTT. This encodes CASRWDREAETEAFF.

Worth noting for this clone: At one end, the junction sequence differs from germline, possibly due to a read error. The chain's CDR3 is CASSLVGQGPNYGYIF. CDR3 DNA: TGTGCCAGCAGCTTAGTGGGACAGGGGCCTAACTATGGCTACATCTTC. The chain links TRBV13 to TRBJ1-2; 10 nucleotides agree with TRBD1. The CDR3 length is 16 residues. Germline CDR1 PRHDT, CDR2 FYEKMQ (reference sequence).